This TCR beta chain was documented in a study of patients and donors after allogeneic stem cell transplantation. TCRdb used MiXCR to reprocess the RT-PCR reads, holding one entry per CDR3 protein. Of about a million distinct CDR3 sequences listed, more than 15% are singletons. This clonotype was observed a handful of times. The CDR3 spans 16 residues. With 0 bases removed from V and 1 base from J, the gap between germline ends came to 13 bases. From germline, CDR1 is LGHNA and CDR2 YNFKEQ. V usage is TRBV4-2 and J usage is TRBJ2-7; D possibly matches TRBD1 or TRBD2 (6 bases each). The sample consisted of blood, either unsorted or a sorted T cell fraction (not recorded which). The TCR comes from a human donor who was either an allogeneic HSCT recipient or a stem cell or donor lymphocyte infusion donor (not recorded which). It is not recorded whose cells these are; they may come from a transplant donor. The CDR3 spells CASSQDLRDKSYEQYF. The CDR3 DNA is TGTGCCAGCAGCCAAGATTTGCGGGACAAATCCTACGAGCAGTACTTC.